The sequence of this T cell receptor (beta chain) was determined in a study of blood T cell repertoires in COVID-19. Study-level information: Samples of COVID-19 (acute and convalescent) were obtained from the United States, Italy and Spain. PBMCs, B-cell-depleted T cells, or T cells provided the cDNA or gDNA that made up the material.

Germline V gene lookup returns CDR1 KGHSH and CDR2 LQKENI. V lost 0 bases, J lost 5 bases, and 7 bases lay in between. The CDR3 spans 14 residues. The sample holds a few counts of this clone. Original data processing: Reference gene primer amplification gave estimated nucleated cell counts. TCRdb's table, derived via immunoSEQ multiplex PCR, lists solely in-frame clones and lacks some. V, J and clone size derive from that table, while D and trimming were established from the DNA sequence. The sample shows some 100,000 clones, around 86% of them seen only once. V and J are TRBV18 and TRBJ2-2; possible D gene TRBD2, 5 bases. The receptor comes from a man aged 50 to 60 with acute or convalescent COVID-19. Specimen: peripheral blood. CDR3 residues: CASSPPRGTGELFF. DNA of the CDR3: TGTGCCAGCTCACCACCTCGGGGTACCGGGGAGCTGTTTTTT.